The rows below give T cell receptor beta chains drawn from one sample of a study of T cells in Graves' hyperthyroidism and ophthalmopathy. TCRdb re-derived calls from the multiplex PCR reads in MiXCR, one entry per CDR3 protein. The sample consists of more than 500,000 distinct CDR3 sequences, about 45% of them appearing once. The sample comprised peripheral blood or thyroid tissue (not recorded which). The receptors derive from an adult woman with Graves' disease, either hyperthyroidism or ophthalmopathy (not recorded which). Each CDR3 is given without its conserved first and last residue. The D gene is left open where the match is weak.

TRBV10-3	15	TRBJ1-2	NA	AIGWGGEQPTFYGYT
TRBV10-1	9	TRBJ1-1	NA	ASSERGVAF
TRBV5-1	11	TRBJ2-2	NA	ASRSAGTGELF
TRBV2	16	TRBJ2-7	TRBD2	ASSHVLAGGSGRYEQY
TRBV29-1	12	TRBJ1-4	NA	SVGPGRASEKLF
TRBV15	12	TRBJ2-7	NA	ATSSWTETYEQY
TRBV6-2/TRBV6-3	13	TRBJ1-6	TRBD1	ASSYSGTGGSPLH
TRBV27	14	TRBJ1-5	TRBD1	ASSSIQGAGGQPQH
TRBV10-3	10	TRBJ1-1	NA	AISEGLTEAF
TRBV24-1	11	TRBJ1-5	NA	ATENRDTGAQH
TRBV7-2	13	TRBJ2-7	TRBD1	ASSPQGQGRYEQY
TRBV5-5	11	TRBJ2-5	NA	ASSELGRKTQY
TRBV15	11	TRBJ1-2	TRBD1	ATSTGQLVGYT
TRBV13	12	TRBJ2-7	TRBD2	ASSVDKTGGQVY
TRBV7-2	10	TRBJ2-7	NA	ASSSRTQEQY
TRBV10-2	13	TRBJ1-2	NA	ASSDGANPVNGYT
TRBV19	13	TRBJ1-5	NA	ASSGDLLGNQPQH
TRBV15	15	TRBJ1-1	NA	ATSSLAFRSSNTEAF
TRBV9	13	TRBJ2-2	NA	ASSVKTGNTGELF
TRBV20-1	12	TRBJ1-3	TRBD1	SAMTGDSGNTIY
TRBV10-2	12	TRBJ1-1	TRBD1	ASRGGQASTEAF
TRBV7-2	13	TRBJ2-6	NA	ASSSYLAGANVLT
TRBV10-3	11	TRBJ1-4	NA	AISDREGEKLF
TRBV7-9	12	TRBJ1-2	TRBD1	ASSRQTGLHGYT
TRBV5-1	12	TRBJ1-3	NA	ASSLVQGGNTIY
TRBV5-1	13	TRBJ2-7	NA	ASSLAAGPSYEQY
TRBV5-1	17	TRBJ2-7	TRBD1	ASSLIWDRVETRIYEQY
TRBV18	11	TRBJ1-1	NA	ASSPITRLGAF
TRBV20-1	12	TRBJ2-7	TRBD2	SATGTTLSYEQY
TRBV19	12	TRBJ1-6	NA	ASSMERQNSPLH
TRBV10-3	12	TRBJ2-7	NA	AIRGSPSGDEQY
TRBV7-6	14	TRBJ1-5	NA	ASSLAPGRTNQPQH
TRBV9	14	TRBJ1-6	TRBD1	ASSERPGQYNSPLH
TRBV29-1	12	TRBJ2-2	TRBD1	SVRGTASTGELF
TRBV12-3/TRBV12-4	13	TRBJ2-7	TRBD2	ASSPALAGVNEQY
TRBV20-1	11	TRBJ1-1	NA	SASSWWNTEAF
TRBV14	13	TRBJ2-5	TRBD2	ASSQISGKRKTQY
TRBV7-2	13	TRBJ1-4	NA	ASSLLGRNNEKLF
TRBV12-3/TRBV12-4	14	TRBJ1-2	NA	ASSSQTAGPLSGYT
TRBV5-8	14	TRBJ2-2	TRBD1	ASSPGQGRDTGELF
TRBV7-2	13	TRBJ1-1	TRBD1	ATSVGQFTNTEAF